The 27 T cell receptor beta chains below were found in one sample sequenced in a study of glioma-infiltrating T cells. Using RNA template, CDR3s of TCR alpha and beta were amplified with iRepertoire arm-PCR. TCRdb re-analysed the multiplex PCR reads in MiXCR, keeping a single row per CDR3 protein. The sample has about 400,000 distinct CDR3 sequences; 41% are singletons. The specimen was glioma tissue, nonneoplastic brain tissue, or PBMCs (not recorded which). All receptors come from a human donor with low-grade glioma or glioblastoma, undergoing nonglioma brain surgery, or in good health (not recorded which).

Details on this clonotype: Just one base apart from a much larger clone, this may be a read error. The genes are TRBV27 and TRBJ1-3, with 7 bases matching TRBD1. The CDR3 length is 14 residues. Per the germline V gene, CDR1 is MNHEY and CDR2 is SMNVEV (reference sequence). CDR3 nucleotide sequence: TGTGCCCCCAGGGGGACCCACTCTGGAAAAACCATATATTTT. It encodes CAPRGTHSGKTIYF.

The chain links TRBV11-2 to TRBJ1-3, with D hard to call. The germline gives CDR1 SGHAT, CDR2 FQNNGV. Between the trimmed V and J ends, which lost 0 bases and 7 bases, there was a span of 19 bases. The CDR3 has 17 amino acids. CDR3 loop: CASSLDSFSRMGNTIYF. For the CDR3, the DNA is TGTGCCAGCAGCTTAGATTCGTTCTCGAGAATGGGGAACACCATATATTTT.

This clonotype was recorded many times. The chain links TRBV6-1 to TRBJ1-1, with D maybe TRBD1 (5 bases). Trimming took off 3 bases at V and 7 bases at J, with 9 bases between the two ends. The CDR3 length is 12 residues. Germline CDR1 is MNHNS and CDR2 is SASEGT. CDR3 in amino acids: CASSDATGEAFF. The CDR3 nucleotides read TGTGCCAGCAGTGATGCAACAGGTGAAGCTTTCTTT.

The rearrangement links TRBV20-1 to TRBJ2-7, with TRBD2 as a possible D gene (6 bases). Germline CDR1 and CDR2: DFQATT and SNEGSKA (reference sequence). The CDR3 has 16 amino acids. The ends were cut back, 5 bases at V and 2 bases at J, with 22 bases in the middle. The CDR3 sequence: CSASRGGTGTPYEQYF. The CDR3, as DNA: TGCAGTGCTTCCCGGGGAGGAACAGGCACACCCTACGAGCAGTACTTC.

This clonotype was detected only a few times. Because the CDR3 is missing its conserved closing phenylalanine or tryptophan, this is likely a read error. This chain joins TRBV7-9 and TRBJ1-2, with D unresolved. This CDR3 is 14 amino acids long. Trimming stripped 5 bases from V and 2 bases from J, with 12 bases between. Germline loops: CDR1 SEHNR, CDR2 FQNEAQ (reference sequence). CDR3 residues: CASSQPDGNYGYTS. In nucleotides, the CDR3 is TGTGCCAGCAGCCAACCGGACGGCAACTATGGCTACACCTCC.

The V call is TRBV11-1, the J call TRBJ2-3; D gene unclear. This CDR3 comprises 13 residues. The germline gives CDR1 SGHAT, CDR2 FQDESV (reference sequence). The V and J ends lost 7 bases and 3 bases respectively, with 11 bases between them. The chain's CDR3 is CASILTGTDTQYF. CDR3 bases: TGTGCCAGCATCCTAACCGGGACAGATACGCAGTATTTT. Full variable domain (outside the CDR3, taken from reference TRBV11-1 and TRBJ2-3): EAEVAQSPRYKITEKSQAVAFWCDPISGHATLYWYRQILGQGPELLVQFQDESVVDDSQLPKDRFSAERLKGVDSTLKIQPAELGDSAMYLCASILTGTDTQYFGPGTRLTVL.

V usage is TRBV27 and J usage is TRBJ2-1; 11 positions agree with TRBD2. The V segment lost 7 bases and the J segment 0 bases; nucleotides outside the gene matches: 17. The germline V gene has CDR1 MNHEY and CDR2 SMNVEV (reference sequence). This CDR3 is 20 amino acids long. Written as DNA, the CDR3 is TGTGCCAGCACCGCACTAGCGGGAGCTTTCGGTATGAGCTCCTACAATGAGCAGTTCTTC. Protein sequence: CASTALAGAFGMSSYNEQFF.

This clonotype turned up a few times. The gene calls are TRBV7-2 and TRBJ2-1; 8 nucleotides agree with TRBD2. J was trimmed by 5 bases and V by 2 bases; bases with no gene match: 5. Germline V lookup: CDR1 SGHTA, CDR2 FQGNSA. The CDR3 is 15 amino acids. CDR3 loop: CASSLSGSFHNEQFF. The DNA of the CDR3 is TGTGCCAGCAGCTTAAGCGGGAGCTTCCACAATGAGCAGTTCTTC.

With respect to this clonotype: A read error may account for a junction end that differs from germline. The chain combines TRBV6-2 or TRBV6-3 with TRBJ1-2; D is unresolved. CDR1 is MNHEY and CDR2 is SVGEGT in the germline V gene. CDR3 length: 12 amino acids. The CDR3 nucleotides are TGTTCCAGCAGCGTGACATCCTATGGCTACACCTTC. Protein: CSSSVTSYGYTF.

The chain links TRBV3-1 to TRBJ1-2; D ambiguous. CDR3 size: 14 residues. From germline, CDR1 is LGHDT and CDR2 YNNKEL (reference sequence). Deletions cut 1 base from V and 4 bases from J, with 10 bases between. In nucleotides, the CDR3 is TGTGCCAGCAGCCAAGGAGGGTTCGGCTATGGCTACACCTTC. Its translation: CASSQGGFGYGYTF.

This clonotype has only one observation. The gene calls are TRBV7-9 and TRBJ2-2; 10 bases map to TRBD2. V lost 5 bases to trimming and J lost 5 bases; unmatched junction nucleotides: 8. This CDR3 contains 16 residues. The germline V gene encodes CDR1 SEHNR and CDR2 FQNEAQ (reference sequence). Here the CDR3 DNA reads TGTGCCAGCAGCCCAAGAGCGGGAGGGAGTACCGGGGAGCTGTTTTTT. It encodes CASSPRAGGSTGELFF.

This clonotype came up once. Relative to the germline gene, one junction end is altered; a read error may explain this. The rearrangement uses TRBV20-1 and TRBJ2-7; TRBD1 might be the D (7 bases). The CDR3 sequence is 14 residues long. CDR1 and CDR2 (germline): DFQATT, SNEGSKA (reference sequence). CDR3: CSTRSTGDSSPLHF. In DNA form, the CDR3 reads TGCAGTACTAGATCCACAGGGGACTCTTCACCCCTCCACTTC.

This clonotype was observed a handful of times. The V gene is TRBV4-2, the J gene TRBJ2-5, with D possibly matching TRBD1 (6 bases). The CDR3 totals 13 residues. Trimming shortened V by 6 bases and J by 4 bases, and 12 bases separated the two germline ends. CDR1 and CDR2 (germline): LGHNA, YNFKEQ. The CDR3 is CASSTQGGETQYF. The DNA of the CDR3 is TGTGCCAGCAGTACACAAGGGGGAGAGACCCAGTACTTC.

The table lists this clonotype with a few counts. This chain links TRBV27 with TRBJ1-5, with 10 positions matching TRBD1. The CDR3 contains 14 residues. The junction had 6 bases not matched to a gene; V was cut back by 7 bases and J by 6 bases. Germline CDR1 MNHEY, CDR2 SMNVEV (reference sequence). CDR3 sequence reads: CASTWGTGAQPQHF. The CDR3 nucleotides are TGTGCCAGCACCTGGGGGACAGGGGCTCAGCCCCAGCATTTT.

The rearrangement links TRBV7-3 to TRBJ2-7, with 8 bases aligning to TRBD1. The trim removed 4 bases at V and 1 base at J, leaving 3 bases unmatched. Germline assignment: CDR1 SGHTA and CDR2 FQGTGA. CDR3 size: 14 residues. Here the CDR3 DNA reads TGTGCCAGCAGCTCACAGGGGGGTTCCTACGAGCAGTACTTC. It yields the protein CASSSQGGSYEQYF.

The chain uses TRBV3-1 and TRBJ1-2; D not resolved. The CDR3 runs 15 residues. V was cut by 0 bases and J by 8 bases, with 16 bases left in between. The germline gives CDR1 LGHDT, CDR2 YNNKEL (reference sequence). This chain's CDR3 is CASSQEVPDLEGYTF. CDR3 in DNA: TGTGCCAGCAGCCAAGAGGTCCCAGACCTAGAGGGCTACACCTTC.

The genes are TRBV6-2 or TRBV6-3 and TRBJ2-7; TRBD2 matches 11 bases. The trim removed 6 bases at V and 0 bases at J, leaving 4 bases unmatched. CDR3 size: 15 residues. Germline V gene sequence: CDR1 MNHEY, CDR2 SVGEGT. The CDR3 spells CASSEGTSGSYEQYF. CDR3 bases: TGTGCCAGCAGCGAAGGGACTAGCGGCTCCTACGAGCAGTACTTC.

The sample holds a few counts of this clonotype. The chain couples TRBV4-2 to TRBJ2-7; 10 positions match TRBD2. V lost 0 bases and J lost 5; bases outside the gene matches: 4. In germline, CDR1 is LGHNA, CDR2 YNFKEQ. CDR3 size: 15 residues. CDR3 bases: TGTGCCAGCAGCCAAGAGTTAGCGGGAGGTGACGAGCAGTACTTC. Encoded protein: CASSQELAGGDEQYF.

This clonotype was observed at least ten times. The genes are TRBV28 and TRBJ1-5; D unresolved. Germline CDR1 MDHEN, CDR2 SYDVKM. The CDR3 extends over 14 amino acids. V was trimmed by 7 bases and J by 1 base, leaving 11 bases between them. CDR3 sequence reads: CASTHHESNQPQHF. As DNA, the CDR3 is TGTGCCAGCACGCACCACGAAAGCAATCAGCCCCAGCATTTT.

A remark on this clonotype: No conserved phenylalanine or tryptophan ends this CDR3, so it is likely a read error. The chain employs TRBV20-1 and TRBJ2-7; D gene ambiguous. The germline gives CDR1 DFQATT, CDR2 SNEGSKA (reference sequence). Trimming cost V 6 bases and J 0 bases, with 12 bases left between them. The CDR3 runs 13 residues. CDR3 amino acids: CSALRQSSYEQYL. The CDR3, as DNA: TGCAGTGCCCTACGGCAGTCCTCCTACGAGCAGTACCTC.

The genes are TRBV5-4 and TRBJ1-1; 10 positions match TRBD1. Per germline, CDR1 SGHNT and CDR2 YYREEE (reference sequence). V was clipped by 6 bases and J by 4 bases; unmatched bases: 3. The CDR3 totals 13 residues. In DNA, the CDR3 is TGTGCCAGCACCGGGACAGGGGTCACTGAAGCTTTCTTT. It translates to CASTGTGVTEAFF.

J is TRBJ2-5 and V is TRBV28; D possibly corresponds to TRBD2 (5 bases). The CDR3 spans 13 residues. The V and J ends lost 5 bases and 2 bases respectively, with 9 bases between them. Germline loops: CDR1 MDHEN, CDR2 SYDVKM. CDR3 nucleotides: TGTGCCAGCAGTCCCCGGACTCAAGAGACCCAGTACTTC. Its translation: CASSPRTQETQYF.

In its sample, this clonotype was seen many times. The chain has TRBV7-2 and TRBJ1-2, with TRBD1 matching 11 bases. CDR1 and CDR2 from the germline V gene are SGHTA and FQGNSA. The CDR3 runs to 14 residues. J was trimmed by 8 bases and V by 6 bases; bases with no gene match: 8. DNA for the CDR3: TGTGCCAGCAGACGGGACAGGGGGGTACTGGGCTACACCTTC. It codes for CASRRDRGVLGYTF.

The V and J genes are TRBV4-2 and TRBJ1-5; TRBD1 might be the D (5 bases). This CDR3 has 16 residues. V lost 5 bases and J 2 bases, leaving 16 bases between the germline ends. Per the germline V gene, CDR1 is LGHNA and CDR2 is YNFKEQ. CDR3 sequence: CASSERTGEGNQPQHF. The CDR3 region has the DNA TGTGCCAGCAGCGAACGAACGGGGGAAGGCAATCAGCCCCAGCATTTT.

Here the CDR3 DNA reads TGCAGTGCTAGAGCGGGCGGTGGTCAGCCCCAGCATTTT. Translated, it gives CSARAGGGQPQHF. V and J are TRBV20-1 and TRBJ1-5; no definite D call. Looked up from germline, CDR1 is DFQATT and CDR2 is SNEGSKA (reference sequence). The CDR3 consists of 13 residues. The V end was cut by 1 base, the J end by 6 bases, with 10 bases between.

This clonotype was seen a handful of times. A read error may be the cause here, since a much bigger clone is one base away. The genes are TRBV6-1 and TRBJ2-1, with TRBD2 matching over 9 bases. V was pared by 5 bases and J by 9 bases, with 11 bases of the junction left unmatched. The CDR3 has 15 amino acids. CDR1 is MNHNS, CDR2 SASEGT, per germline. The CDR3 region is CASSTSGTSRSEQFF. DNA of the CDR3: TGTGCCAGCAGTACATCCGGGACTAGCCGCAGTGAGCAGTTCTTC.

In the case of this clonotype: One base away lies a much larger clone, so this may be a sequencing read error. The chain uses TRBV15 and TRBJ2-3, with 10 bases identical to TRBD2. V lost 6 bases to trimming and J lost 1 base; unmatched junction nucleotides: 4. The CDR3 sequence is 15 residues long. The V gene's germline CDR1 is LNHNV and CDR2 YYDKDF (reference sequence). The CDR3 protein is CATSTGTSGTDTQYF. The CDR3, as DNA: TGTGCCACCAGTACAGGGACTAGCGGCACAGATACGCAGTATTTT.